The next 10 T cell receptor beta chains were all read from a single sample in a study of cytomegalovirus exposure and HLA in healthy donors. Amplification used 60 Vbeta primers and 13 Jbeta primers. Produced via immunoSEQ multiplex PCR; TCRdb's table is partial and in-frame only. The sample gives 150,000 to 200,000 clones, 75% to 80% of which show up once; about 2.6% is in the top ten. The specimen sequenced was PBMCs. The receptors were gathered from a woman aged 35 to 49 in good health and CMV-seropositive.

The chain combines TRBV28 with TRBJ1-5; D call uncertain. CDR1 is MDHEN and CDR2 is SYDVKM in the germline V gene. The CDR3 is 13 residues long. V was clipped by 2 bases and J by 4 bases, with 6 bases between them. The CDR3 is CASSLNGNQPQHF. In nucleotides, the CDR3 is TGTGCCAGCAGTTTAAACGGGAATCAGCCCCAGCATTTT.

The gene calls are TRBV12-5 and TRBJ2-7; D is possibly TRBD2 (6 bases). The CDR3 totals 15 residues. V dropped 0 bases and J dropped 2 bases, with 11 bases sitting between them. The germline CDR1 and CDR2 sequences are LGHNT and FRNRAP. The CDR3 bases are TGTGCTAGTGGTTTGGTGGAGGGGCCCCCCTACGAGCAGTACTTC. It translates to CASGLVEGPPYEQYF. Full variable domain (rest looked up from reference TRBV12-5 and TRBJ2-7): DARVTQTPRHKVTEMGQEVTMRCQPILGHNTVFWYRQTMMQGLELLAYFRNRAPLDDSGMPKDRFSAEMPDATLATLKIQPSEPRDSAVYFCASGLVEGPPYEQYFGPGTRLTVT.

This clone was seen more than once but under ten times. The CDR3, as DNA: TGTGCCTGGCGGACGGGGGCCTACGAGCAGTACTTC. This gives the protein CAWRTGAYEQYF. V and J are TRBV30 and TRBJ2-7, with D maybe TRBD2 (6 bases). This CDR3 region has 12 residues. CDR1 and CDR2 from the germline V gene are GTSNPN and SVGIG (reference sequence). The V and J ends lost 5 bases and 2 bases respectively, with 10 bases between them.

V and J are TRBV2 and TRBJ1-2; possible D gene TRBD1, 5 bases. The germline CDR1 and CDR2 sequences are SNHLY and FYNNEI. The length of the CDR3 is 15 residues. V gave up 1 base and J gave up 5 bases, with 14 bases separating them. The CDR3, as DNA: TGTGCCAGCAGTGAAGAAAGGGGAGGGGTGTATGGCTACACCTTC. It specifies CASSEERGGVYGYTF. The full variable domain, rest sourced from reference TRBV2 and TRBJ1-2, is EPEVTQTPSHQVTQMGQEVILRCVPISNHLYFYWYRQILGQKVEFLVSFYNNEISEKSEIFDDQFSVERPDGSNFTLKIRSTKLEDSAMYFCASSEERGGVYGYTFGSGTRLTVV.

This clone has a count of ten or more. The V and J genes are TRBV18 and TRBJ2-1, with 12 bases matching TRBD1. Germline lookup yields CDR1 KGHSH and CDR2 LQKENI. This CDR3 spans 18 amino acids. V trimming: 3 bases; J trimming: 6 bases; junction bases outside the gene matches: 12. CDR3 in amino acids: CASSPKSPGQGASNEQFF. CDR3 DNA: TGTGCCAGCTCACCGAAGAGTCCGGGACAGGGGGCTTCCAATGAGCAGTTCTTC.

The chain joins TRBV27 to TRBJ1-2, with TRBD1 as a possible D gene (6 bases). V dropped 5 bases and J dropped 4 bases, with 11 bases sitting between them. Germline CDR1 MNHEY, CDR2 SMNVEV (reference sequence). CDR3 length equals 13 residues. The CDR3 is CASSEEGGYGYTF. CDR3 coding DNA: TGTGCCAGCAGTGAAGAAGGGGGCTATGGCTACACCTTC.

This chain joins TRBV6-1 and TRBJ1-2, with no clear D. Germline-derived CDR1 and CDR2 are MNHNS and SASEGT. V gave up 4 bases and J gave up 4 bases, with 13 bases separating them. This CDR3 is built from 14 residues. CDR3 nucleotide sequence: TGTGCCAGCAGTGCCCGGAGCGCTTCCTATGGCTACACCTTC. It yields the protein CASSARSASYGYTF.

This clone appeared a few times. The CDR3 loop is CASSPRTSGVYEQYF. CDR3 nucleotides: TGTGCCAGCAGCCCCAGGACTAGCGGGGTCTACGAGCAGTACTTC. This rearrangement joins TRBV11-2 to TRBJ2-7; 12 bases are a match to TRBD2. Germline V gene lookup returns CDR1 SGHAT and CDR2 FQNNGV. J was trimmed by 3 bases and V by 5 bases; bases with no gene match: 5. The CDR3 length is 15 residues.

The chain joins TRBV6-5 to TRBJ2-7; 8 nucleotides align to TRBD2. From germline, CDR1 is MNHEY and CDR2 SVGAGI. The CDR3 runs to 16 residues. V gave up 0 bases and J gave up 2 bases; unmatched junction bases: 6. As DNA, the CDR3 is TGTGCCAGCAGTTACTCGTTCAGCGGGAGAACCTACGAGCAGTACTTC. It is translated as CASSYSFSGRTYEQYF.

The chain employs TRBV9 and TRBJ2-1, with D perhaps matching TRBD2 (7 bases). The CDR3 spans 16 residues. Trimming took 5 bases from V and 7 from J, leaving 22 bases between them. Germline V gene sequence: CDR1 SGDLS, CDR2 YYNGEE. Here the CDR3 reads CASSARGGGAKNEQFF. CDR3 bases: TGTGCCAGCAGTGCCAGAGGGGGGGGCGCGAAAAATGAGCAGTTCTTC. The full variable domain, with the rest looked up from reference TRBV9 and TRBJ2-1, is DSGVTQTPKHLITATGQRVTLRCSPRSGDLSVYWYQQSLDQGLQFLIQYYNGEERAKGNILERFSAQQFPDLHSELNLSSLELGDSALYFCASSARGGGAKNEQFFGPGTRLTVL.